This TCR beta chain appears in the sequencing data of a study of blood T cell repertoires in COVID-19. Study overall: COVID-19 samples from acute and convalescent phases originated in the United States, Italy and Spain. Sources were T cells, B-cell-depleted T cells, or PBMCs; the material itself was cDNA or gDNA.

Per the study methods: Estimates of nucleated cell counts were drawn from the amplification of reference gene primers. Data came from immunoSEQ multiplex PCR; TCRdb stores just in-frame clones and leaves some out. V, J and clone size are those of that table, while D and trimming were read from the DNA. The profile shows about 34,000 clones, around 90% of them singletons. This CDR3 region has 13 residues. Trimming at V came to 6 bases and at J to 10 bases, leaving 6 bases not matched to a gene. The germline V gene has CDR1 MNHEY and CDR2 SVGAGI. Sequenced sample: peripheral blood. This TCR was recovered from an elderly man with acute or convalescent COVID-19. The chain has TRBV6-5 and TRBJ1-6; 7 bases match TRBD1. The CDR3 protein is CASRRQGLSPLHF. The CDR3 nucleotides read TGTGCCAGCAGGCGACAGGGTCTCTCACCCCTCCACTTT.